Reported below is one T cell receptor (beta chain). Germline lookup yields CDR1 MDHEN and CDR2 SYDVKM. CDR3 length equals 14 residues. The ends lost 6 bases at V and 1 base at J; junction bases unmatched: 5. The sample originates from a study of shared clonotypes between healthy human individuals. Using immunoSEQ multiplex PCR, the repertoire was profiled, and TCRdb retains in-frame clones only, with some absent. This table holds around 500,000 clones, 60% to 80% found once. What was sequenced was PBMCs. This rearrangement joins TRBV28 to TRBJ2-7, with 8 bases lining up with TRBD1. The TCR comes from a woman aged 40-49 years in good health. Some clones in this sample may be carry-over from other donors' samples. The CDR3, as DNA: TGTGCCAGCAGATTAACAGGGGGTTCCTACGAGCAGTACTTC. As protein: CASRLTGGSYEQYF.